The source of this T cell receptor (beta chain) is a study of blood T cell repertoires in COVID-19. Trimming at V came to 4 bases and at J to 5 bases, leaving 14 bases not matched to a gene. CDR1 is MGHDK and CDR2 is SYGVNS in the germline V gene. CDR3 length: 18 residues. This clone was picked up a small number of times. Some clones are missing from TCRdb's copy, which holds only in-frame ones; the method was immunoSEQ multiplex PCR. Of 150,000 to 200,000 clones in the sample, 76% were seen once. The J gene is TRBJ2-2, the V gene TRBV25-1, with 9 positions matching TRBD1. Sequencing was done on a sample of PBMCs or T cells enriched from blood (not recorded which). The TCR originated in a woman between 45 and 60 years old with acute COVID-19. CDR3 amino acids: CASSGPGTGPTRTGELFF. The CDR3 region has the DNA TGTGCCAGCAGTGGACCCGGGACAGGGCCGACGAGGACCGGGGAGCTGTTTTTT. Variable domain in full (rest from reference TRBV25-1 and TRBJ2-2): EADIYQTPRYLVIGTGKKITLECSQTMGHDKMYWYQQDPGMELHLIHYSYGVNSTEKGDLSSESTVSRIRTEHFPLTLESARPSHTSQYLCASSGPGTGPTRTGELFFGEGSRLTVL.